The rows below give T cell receptor beta chains drawn from one sample of a study of CD8+ T cells in alopecia areata. Repertoires were generated with immunoSEQ multiplex PCR, while TCRdb's copy carries only in-frame clones and drops some. The repertoire holds more than 150,000 clones, over 50% seen once, with around 15% in the top ten. Source: CD4+ T cells sorted from blood, taken at week 0. These receptors all come from a human donor with alopecia areata. Each CDR3 is given with its conserved first and last residue. The order of the fields is D gene, clone size, J gene, V gene, CDR3 DNA, CDR3 protein. A D gene is named only where the DNA matches it firmly. Rows may omit the clone size; those that give it use once, few, many or a size class.

NA,NA,TRBJ1-1,TRBV2,TGTGCCAGCAGTGAGAGGGGTGAAGCTTTCTTT,CASSERGEAFF
NA,once,TRBJ1-2,TRBV2,TGTGCCAGCAGAGAGGGCCGGGGAGACTATGGCTACACCTTC,CASREGRGDYGYTF
NA,NA,TRBJ2-5,TRBV30,TGTGCCTGGAGTGTACTAGGGGACACCCAGTACTTC,CAWSVLGDTQYF
NA,NA,TRBJ2-5,TRBV5-1,TGCGCCAGTGGAATTTCGGAGACCCAGTACTTC,CASGISETQYF
NA,few,TRBJ2-5,TRBV30,TGTGCCTGGAAACGGTCCAGGGAGACCCAGTACTTC,CAWKRSRETQYF
NA,NA,TRBJ2-3,TRBV5-4,TGTGCCAGCAGGTTTGGAGATACGCAGTATTTT,CASRFGDTQYF
NA,NA,TRBJ2-5,TRBV15,TGTGCCACCAGCAGAGAGGCTCAAGAGACCCAGTACTTC,CATSREAQETQYF
NA,NA,TRBJ1-1,TRBV27,TGTGCCAGCAGTCTAGAAGCTTGGGGGACGAACACTGAAGCTTTCTTT,CASSLEAWGTNTEAFF
NA,NA,TRBJ2-1,TRBV30,TGTGCCTCGAGCCCAGGGGACCTCTTCAATGAGCAGTTCTTC,CASSPGDLFNEQFF
NA,NA,TRBJ1-1,TRBV5-1,TGCGCCAGCAGCGCCACCGCAGGGAATGGCGCTTTCTTT,CASSATAGNGAFF
NA,NA,TRBJ2-2,TRBV5-1,TGCGCCAGCAGCGCGAGGGCCACCGGGGAGCTGTTTTTT,CASSARATGELFF
NA,NA,TRBJ2-6,TRBV5-4,TGTGCCAGCAGCTTGGCGGTAACAGGGACCGGGGCCAACGTCCTGACTTTC,CASSLAVTGTGANVLTF
NA,NA,TRBJ2-7,TRBV29-1,TGCAGCGTTGGGACTCACCCTACCTACGAGCAGTACTTC,CSVGTHPTYEQYF
NA,once,TRBJ1-2,TRBV27,TGTGCCAGCAAACAATCGGGGCGCTTGCAAAAGAAGTATGGCTACACCTTC,CASKQSGRLQKKYGYTF
NA,NA,TRBJ1-1,TRBV15,TGTGCCACCAGCAGAGATACCCAATCCCTGACAGGAGCCAGGAATGAAGCTTTCTTT,CATSRDTQSLTGARNEAFF
TRBD1,NA,TRBJ1-1,TRBV7-8,TGTGCCAGCAGCTCCAGACAGGGGGGATCGAACACTGAAGCTTTCTTT,CASSSRQGGSNTEAFF
NA,few,TRBJ1-5,TRBV29-1,TGCAGCGTTGGGGAGAACAGGTATCAGCCCCAGCATTTT,CSVGENRYQPQHF
NA,NA,TRBJ2-1,TRBV5-6,TGTGCCAGCAGCTTACAGGGCTCCTACAATGAGCAGTTCTTC,CASSLQGSYNEQFF
NA,NA,TRBJ2-3,TRBV29-1,TGCAGCGTTGGGGGGGATACGCAGTATTTT,CSVGGDTQYF
TRBD2,NA,TRBJ2-1,TRBV15,TGTGCCACCAGCAGAGGAGCGGGGGGGCTCAATGAGCAGTTCTTC,CATSRGAGGLNEQFF
NA,NA,TRBJ1-4,TRBV30,TGTGCCTGGAGCCGCGGCTCGAGCGGGGAAAAACTGTTTTTT,CAWSRGSSGEKLFF
NA,few,TRBJ2-7,TRBV2,TGTGCCAGCAGTGGACAGTCTGCCTACGAGCAGTACTTC,CASSGQSAYEQYF
NA,few,TRBJ2-1,TRBV10-3,TGTGCCATCAGCGCCCAACAGGGAAACTACAATGAGCAGTTCTTC,CAISAQQGNYNEQFF
NA,few,TRBJ1-2,TRBV19,TGTGCCAGTAGTATCCGCCGTCAGGGGAACTATGGCTACACCTTC,CASSIRRQGNYGYTF
TRBD2,NA,TRBJ2-3,TRBV29-1,TGCAGCGTTGTACCAGCGGGGGCCCGCACAGATACGCAGTATTTT,CSVVPAGARTDTQYF
NA,NA,TRBJ2-5,TRBV11-2,TGTGCCAGCAGCTCGCCGGGACGCCAAGAGACCCAGTACTTC,CASSSPGRQETQYF
TRBD1,NA,TRBJ1-1,TRBV6-5,TGTGCCAGCAGGTCTACAGGGGTAGGGGCTGAAGCTTTCTTT,CASRSTGVGAEAFF
NA,NA,TRBJ2-4,TRBV29-1,TGCAGCGTTGAGGACACTGCCAAAAACATTCAGTACTTC,CSVEDTAKNIQYF
TRBD1,NA,TRBJ2-2,TRBV9,TGTGCCAGCAGCGGGACAGGGAACACCGGGGAGCTGTTTTTT,CASSGTGNTGELFF
NA,NA,TRBJ1-2,TRBV5-1,TGCGCCAGCAGCTTGGAAGGGGACGGCTACACCTTC,CASSLEGDGYTF
TRBD1,once,TRBJ1-1,TRBV2,TGTGCCAGCACCTCCCAGGGGGGACTGGGCACTGAAGCTTTCTTT,CASTSQGGLGTEAFF
NA,NA,TRBJ1-2,TRBV10-2,TGCGCCAGTTTTGGGGGGGGCGGCTACACCTTC,CASFGGGGYTF
NA,NA,TRBJ2-3,TRBV6-1,TGTGCCAGCAGTGAATTGCTCCTCACAGATACGCAGTATTTT,CASSELLLTDTQYF
NA,NA,TRBJ2-7,TRBV2,TGTGCCAGCAGTGAGAACGTCCGGGGTCGGTGCGAGCAGTACTTC,CASSENVRGRCEQYF
NA,NA,TRBJ1-4,TRBV10-3,TGTGCCATCAGTACCGACAAGGCCCTCTATGAAAAACTGTTTTTT,CAISTDKALYEKLFF
NA,NA,TRBJ1-6,TRBV7-2,TGTGCCAGCAGCCGGGGGGTATCCCTCCACTTT,CASSRGVSLHF
NA,NA,TRBJ2-5,TRBV7-9,TGTGCCAGCAGCTACGAGACCCAGTACTTC,CASSYETQYF
TRBD2,NA,TRBJ2-7,TRBV6-5,TGTGCCAGCAGTTACCGGCGGGGGGGATCCCTACACGAGCAGTACTTC,CASSYRRGGSLHEQYF
NA,NA,TRBJ1-6,TRBV5-1,TGCGCCAGCAGCTTGGACAGGACAGAAAATAATTCACCCCTCCACTTT,CASSLDRTENNSPLHF
TRBD1,NA,TRBJ1-6,TRBV27,TGTGCCAGCAGTTCATCCGGGACAGGGGGACTACTCAATTCACCCCTCCACTTT,CASSSSGTGGLLNSPLHF
NA,once,TRBJ1-1,TRBV15,TGTGCCACCAGCAGACTCGACGGAGAGAACACTGAAGCTTTCTTT,CATSRLDGENTEAFF
NA,NA,TRBJ1-5,TRBV9,TGTGCCAGCAGCGTAGCGGCCCGAGGGAATCAGCCCCAGCATTTT,CASSVAARGNQPQHF
TRBD2,NA,TRBJ2-2,TRBV7-2,TGTGCCAGCAGCCAAATAGCGGGAGACACCGGGGAGCTGTTTTTT,CASSQIAGDTGELFF
TRBD1,NA,TRBJ2-7,TRBV6-5,TGTGCCAGCAGCCTAGACAGGGGGAGAGAGCAGTACTTC,CASSLDRGREQYF
NA,NA,TRBJ2-3,TRBV29-1,TGCAGCGTTGTACAGGGTACGGTTACAGATACGCAGTATTTT,CSVVQGTVTDTQYF
NA,NA,TRBJ1-5,TRBV7-9,TGTGCCAGCAGCTTGTCGGCCAATCAGCCCCAGCATTTT,CASSLSANQPQHF
NA,NA,TRBJ2-7,TRBV6-5,TGTGCCAGCAGTTACAGCATCCTCGGCTCCTACGAGCAGTACTTC,CASSYSILGSYEQYF
NA,NA,TRBJ2-1,TRBV5-1,TGCGCCAGCAGCACTCGACTCTACAATGAGCAGTTCTTC,CASSTRLYNEQFF
TRBD1,NA,TRBJ2-1,TRBV29-1,TGCAGCGTCGCTGGACAGGGTCTAAATGAGCAGTTCTTC,CSVAGQGLNEQFF
TRBD1,NA,TRBJ1-5,TRBV29-1,TGCAGCGTGGGGACAGGCAATCAGCCCCAGCATTTT,CSVGTGNQPQHF
NA,few,TRBJ1-6,TRBV12-5,TGTGCTAGTGGTTTGGTACAGGGATCCTATAATTCACCCCTCCACTTT,CASGLVQGSYNSPLHF
TRBD1,NA,TRBJ1-2,TRBV5-4,TGTGCCAGCAGCGAACAGGGGAGATCCTATGGCTACACCTTC,CASSEQGRSYGYTF
NA,few,TRBJ1-5,TRBV7-2,TGTGCCAGCAGCTTAGCATTTAATCAGCCCCAGCATTTT,CASSLAFNQPQHF
NA,once,TRBJ2-2,TRBV6-5,TGTGCCAGCAGTCGACCCACCGGGGAGCTGTTTTTT,CASSRPTGELFF
TRBD2,NA,TRBJ2-1,TRBV4-2,TGTGCCAGCAGCCAAGGGACTAGCGGGCGCAATGAGCAGTTCTTC,CASSQGTSGRNEQFF